The T cell receptor gamma chain under discussion was sequenced for a study of γδ T cells in repeated Plasmodium falciparum infection. Notes on the study in general: Many TCRgamma sequences overlapped between individuals in stable Vgamma9/Vdelta2+ repertoires.

This clone was picked up a small number of times. The antigen remains undetermined. The protein given by TCRdb reflects a much larger clone and differs at residue 6 from this DNA's translation, likely from a read error; the protein shown is the DNA's translation. Flow sorting of PBMC yielded separate Vgamma9/Vdelta2+ and Vdelta2-negative gammadelta T cell populations for bulk repertoire analysis. There are 13 residues in the CDR3. Germline CDR1 is GITISATS and CDR2 is ISYDGTV (reference sequence). TCRdb reapplied CATT to the multiplex PCR reads. The data hold 30,000 or so gamma-chain clones, with approximately 1.4% observed a single time.

The material sequenced was gamma-delta T cells from blood. The chain employs TRGV9 and TRGJP. TCRdb supplies no J gene; here it was assigned by aligning the nucleotide sequence to germline. The TCR comes from a pool of human donors (malaria-infected and uninfected, not separated). The CDR3 nucleotides are TGTGCGCAGGGAGAGTCGGGCAAAAAAATCAAGGTATTT. This codes for CAQGESGKKIKVF.